This T cell receptor (beta chain) was sequenced during a study of T cells in Graves' hyperthyroidism and ophthalmopathy. Study information: Peripheral blood was taken when the disease was first diagnosed, before any treatment began.

Overall study results and limits: The blood repertoire included most of the expanded thyroid clonotypes above 0.001.

Authors of the study amplified TCR beta CDR3 regions from RNA transcripts. HTBI primers were employed in a first-round RT-PCR of the TCR CDR3. TCRdb redid the calling of the multiplex PCR reads with MiXCR, one entry per CDR3 protein. The data contain approximately 210,000 distinct CDR3 sequences, roughly 18% of them seen just once; the ten biggest clones take up approximately 50%. A lack of ophthalmopathy progression within 18 months defined stable Graves' hyperthyroidism. In patients aged 18 to 65, hyperthyroidism was newly diagnosed, with duration under 2 months. With respect to this clonotype: The antigen is undetermined. Relative to the germline gene, one junction end is altered; a read error may explain this.

The CDR3 is 13 amino acids. Germline V gene data show CDR1 as SGDLS and CDR2 as YYNGEE. The sequence came from a man in his fifties or sixties with Graves' hyperthyroidism. The sequencing input was blood. The chain joins TRBV9 to TRBJ2-5, with D possibly TRBD1 on 5 matching bases. In nucleotides, the CDR3 is TGTGCCAGCGGCGTAGATGTGGAAGGGGCCCAGTACTTC. It specifies CASGVDVEGAQYF.